This T cell receptor (beta chain) was retrieved from a study of blood T cell repertoires in COVID-19. Study overall: Samples came from the United States, Italy and Spain, spanning acute and convalescent COVID-19.

Everyone who took part was roughly 18 to 90 years old, and they came from about 25 US areas. No more than 2 weeks before study entry, exposed participants had met a case of COVID-19. Measured with immunoSEQ multiplex PCR; TCRdb has only the in-frame clones, and not every one. The data show 250,000 to 350,000 clones, about nine tenths seen once. The CDR3 loop spans 16 amino acids. V shed 5 bases and J shed 0 bases, with 14 bases lying between them. Germline CDR1 reads MGHRA; CDR2 reads YSYEKL. This clone was seen a few times. The sample comprised PBMCs or T cells enriched from blood (not recorded which). This rearrangement joins TRBV4-1 to TRBJ1-5, with no clear D. This TCR came from a woman aged 45 to 65 who had been exposed to COVID-19. The CDR3 nucleotides read TGCGCCAGCAGCGATAACGAGGCCTATAGCAATCAGCCCCAGCATTTT. Protein sequence: CASSDNEAYSNQPQHF.